This T cell receptor (beta chain) was identified in a study of blood T cell repertoires in COVID-19. From germline, CDR1 is MNHEY and CDR2 SMNVEV (reference sequence). There are 14 residues in the CDR3. With V trimmed by 1 base and J by 10 bases, 3 bases remained unmatched. Sequencing used immunoSEQ multiplex PCR; TCRdb keeps in-frame clones, though not all of them. The sample lists some 170,000 clones; more than 75% were seen once. Sequenced input: PBMCs or T cells enriched from blood (not recorded which). The TCR comes from a man aged 35-49 years who had recovered from COVID-19. The chain combines TRBV27 with TRBJ2-1; 11 nucleotides align to TRBD2. The CDR3 protein is CASSLLAGGHEQFF. The CDR3 DNA follows: TGTGCCAGCAGTTTATTAGCGGGGGGGCACGAGCAGTTCTTC.